The 22 T cell receptor beta chains below all came from one sample that was sequenced in a study of shared clonotypes between healthy human individuals. Naive CD8 cells were CD45RO-negative, positively selected for CCR7, excluding terminally differentiated effector memory CD45RA+ cells. TCRdb's copy holds only in-frame clones and misses some; the assay was immunoSEQ multiplex PCR. The sample includes 2 million to 2.5 million clones, about 95% of them seen just once. Material: naive CD8+ T cells sorted from blood. The origin of the receptors is a man in his late teens or twenties in good health.

This chain joins TRBV2 and TRBJ2-3; the D gene is possibly TRBD1 (5 bases). Trimming left V 9 bases short and J 6 bases short, with 19 bases between. Germline V gene lookup returns CDR1 SNHLY and CDR2 FYNNEI. The CDR3 is made up of 14 amino acids. CDR3 in DNA: TGTGCCAGGACCTTGCCGAGTGGGGCTGATACGCAGTATTTT. Encoded protein: CARTLPSGADTQYF.

The rearrangement uses TRBV19 and TRBJ1-2, with a tentative D call TRBD1 (5 bases). Germline assignment: CDR1 LNHDA and CDR2 SQIVND (reference sequence). With 6 bases removed from V and 3 bases from J, the gap between germline ends came to 20 bases. This CDR3 has 16 residues. The CDR3 reads CASSILYDSFDYGYTF. DNA of the CDR3: TGTGCCAGTAGCATCCTATATGACAGTTTTGACTATGGCTACACCTTC.

This clone was seen only once. The chain's CDR3 is CASGSLAGVETQYF. DNA of the CDR3: TGTGCCAGCGGTAGTCTGGCGGGAGTGGAGACCCAGTACTTC. The chain employs TRBV7-9 and TRBJ2-5; TRBD2 agrees at 7 bases. This CDR3 has 14 amino acids. Germline V gene sequence: CDR1 SEHNR, CDR2 FQNEAQ (reference sequence). Unmatched junction bases numbered 11, after V lost 8 bases and J lost 5 bases. Variable domain in full (rest from reference TRBV7-9 and TRBJ2-5): DTGVSQNPRHKITKRGQNVTFRCDPISEHNRLYWYRQTLGQGPEFLTYFQNEAQLEKSRLLSDRFSAERPKGSFSTLEIQRTEQGDSAMYLCASGSLAGVETQYFGPGTRLLVL.

This sequence joins TRBV20-1 and TRBJ2-7, with a weak D call TRBD1 (7 bases). The CDR3 sequence is 11 residues long. Per the germline V gene, CDR1 is DFQATT and CDR2 is SNEGSKA (reference sequence). Trimming cost V 5 bases and J 6 bases, with 11 bases left between them. CDR3 sequence reads: CSALEGAEQYF. The CDR3 DNA follows: TGCAGTGCTTTGGAGGGGGCCGAGCAGTACTTC.

The chain carries TRBV5-4 and TRBJ2-7, with no clear D. The germline gives CDR1 SGHNT, CDR2 YYREEE (reference sequence). There are 14 residues in the CDR3. V lost 2 bases and J 3 bases, leaving 12 bases between the germline ends. CDR3 amino acids: CASSLDGQYYEQYF. CDR3 DNA: TGTGCCAGCAGCTTAGACGGGCAGTACTACGAGCAGTACTTC.

The chain uses TRBV5-1 and TRBJ2-3, with unresolved D. The germline V and J ends were trimmed by 4 bases and 3 bases, with 9 bases remaining between them. Germline V lookup: CDR1 SGHRS, CDR2 YFSETQ. The CDR3 is made up of 13 amino acids. CDR3 in DNA: TGCGCCAGCAGCGCGATTGGGACAGATACGCAGTATTTT. This translates into CASSAIGTDTQYF.

This clone was seen only once. The rearrangement links TRBV2 to TRBJ2-7, with D perhaps TRBD1 or TRBD2 (6 bases each). The V end was cut by 5 bases, the J end by 1 base, with 12 bases between. CDR3 size: 14 residues. Germline values: CDR1 SNHLY, CDR2 FYNNEI. The CDR3 reads CASSYGGASYEQYF. In DNA form, the CDR3 reads TGTGCCAGCAGTTACGGGGGCGCGTCCTACGAGCAGTACTTC.

J is TRBJ2-1 and V is TRBV11-2, with D perhaps TRBD1 or TRBD2 (6 bases each). From germline, CDR1 is SGHAT and CDR2 FQNNGV. V was clipped by 0 bases and J by 7 bases, with 10 bases between them. CDR3 length: 14 amino acids. Here the CDR3 reads CASSLEGGWNEQFF. CDR3 in DNA: TGTGCCAGCAGCTTAGAAGGGGGGTGGAATGAGCAGTTCTTC.

V gene TRBV6-5 combines with J gene TRBJ2-1; unclear D gene. V was shortened by 2 bases and J by 5 bases, with 7 bases between the two germline ends. The length of the CDR3 is 13 residues. Germline loops: CDR1 MNHEY, CDR2 SVGAGI. The CDR3, as DNA: TGTGCCAGCAGTTACAATCCCGACAATGAGCAGTTCTTC. Amino acid sequence: CASSYNPDNEQFF.

The genes are TRBV18 and TRBJ2-3, with D possibly matching TRBD2 (6 bases). The CDR3 spans 14 residues. Germline lookup yields CDR1 KGHSH and CDR2 LQKENI. V lost 0 bases to trimming and J lost 5 bases, with 9 bases between them. CDR3 nucleotides: TGTGCCAGCTCACCACCCAGACTAGGAGATACGCAGTATTTT. Its translation is CASSPPRLGDTQYF.

The rearrangement uses TRBV13 and TRBJ2-7; 8 bases align to TRBD2. The junction had 11 bases not matched to a gene; V was cut back by 2 bases and J by 5 bases. Germline CDR1 PRHDT, CDR2 FYEKMQ (reference sequence). CDR3 length: 16 amino acids. CDR3 loop: CASSLYLAGGPHEQYF. Written as DNA, the CDR3 is TGTGCCAGCAGCTTATATCTGGCGGGGGGTCCCCACGAGCAGTACTTC.

The chain couples TRBV4-3 to TRBJ2-7; maybe TRBD2 (5 bases). Trimming cost V 4 bases and J 6 bases, with 13 bases left between them. Germline V gene sequence: CDR1 LGHNA, CDR2 YSLEER. The CDR3 runs 13 residues. CDR3 DNA sequence: TGCGCCAGCAGCCCAGGTCTGGAGGTCGAGCAGTACTTC. Translation gives CASSPGLEVEQYF.

The chain has TRBV4-3 and TRBJ2-7, with D perhaps matching TRBD2 (5 bases). CDR1 is LGHNA, CDR2 YSLEER, per germline. Deletions cut 0 bases from V and 11 bases from J, with 20 bases between. This CDR3 spans 15 amino acids. The CDR3 sequence is CASSQDSSIVGFKYF. CDR3 DNA: TGCGCCAGCAGCCAAGATTCTAGCATTGTCGGGTTTAAGTACTTC.

The V and J genes are TRBV6-1 and TRBJ2-7; no clear D gene. Trimming took 4 bases from V and 3 from J, leaving 16 bases between them. The CDR3 runs to 15 residues. Germline V gene data show CDR1 as MNHNS and CDR2 as SASEGT. CDR3: CASSGWLLALYEQYF. The DNA of the CDR3 is TGTGCCAGCAGTGGTTGGCTTTTGGCCCTCTACGAGCAGTACTTC.

The V gene is TRBV11-2, the J gene TRBJ1-2; 9 bases map to TRBD1. The CDR3 sequence is 16 residues long. Germline loops: CDR1 SGHAT, CDR2 FQNNGV. V gave up 1 base and J gave up 3 bases; unmatched junction bases: 6. The CDR3, as DNA: TGTGCCAGCAGCTTAGTTAAGGGACAGGGCTACTATGGCTACACCTTC. Its translation: CASSLVKGQGYYGYTF.

The rearrangement links TRBV27 to TRBJ2-1, with 16 bases that match TRBD2. V lost 8 bases to trimming and J lost 13 bases; unmatched junction nucleotides: 14. CDR3 length equals 16 residues. CDR1 and CDR2 (germline): MNHEY, SMNVEV (reference sequence). CDR3 loop: CASGQTGTSGGAGQFF. The CDR3 DNA is TGTGCCAGCGGACAGACCGGGACTAGCGGGGGGGCCGGACAGTTCTTC.

The V and J genes are TRBV13 and TRBJ2-7, with TRBD1 identical over 7 bases. The CDR3 runs to 15 residues. The V gene end was trimmed by 5 bases and the J gene end by 2 bases; junction bases not matched to a gene: 9. Germline V lookup: CDR1 PRHDT, CDR2 FYEKMQ (reference sequence). CDR3 in DNA: TGTGCCAGCAGCCGGCAGGGGGTCGCCCCCTACGAGCAGTACTTC. Translating gives CASSRQGVAPYEQYF.

This sequence joins TRBV5-6 and TRBJ2-7; possible D gene TRBD1, 5 bases. This CDR3 is 13 amino acids long. Germline CDR1 and CDR2: SGHDT and YYEEEE. Trimming removed 7 bases at V and 5 bases at J, with 16 bases between. The CDR3 DNA sequence: TGTGCCAGCGGCCAGGGTAGTAGCCACGAGCAGTACTTC. As protein: CASGQGSSHEQYF.

This chain links TRBV27 with TRBJ2-7; no clear D gene. Trimming cost V 8 bases and J 2 bases, with 16 bases left between them. Per the germline V gene, CDR1 is MNHEY and CDR2 is SMNVEV (reference sequence). This CDR3 has 14 amino acids. The CDR3 DNA is TGTGCCAGCTCCCCGACCCCGGTCCCCTACGAGCAGTACTTC. Residues: CASSPTPVPYEQYF.

J is TRBJ2-7 and V is TRBV11-2; 7 nucleotides align to TRBD1. The germline gives CDR1 SGHAT, CDR2 FQNNGV. The V and J ends lost 1 base and 1 base, in that order; junction bases with no gene match: 4. The CDR3 is 15 residues long. The CDR3 sequence is CASSLVGQESYEQYF. For the CDR3, the DNA is TGTGCCAGCAGCTTAGTTGGACAGGAGTCCTACGAGCAGTACTTC.

The CDR3 protein is CASSFSGPAYEQYF. CDR3 DNA: TGTGCCAGCAGCTTCTCCGGACCAGCCTACGAGCAGTACTTC. This sequence joins TRBV7-2 and TRBJ2-7; D unresolved. V was shortened by 3 bases and J by 2 bases, with 11 bases between the two germline ends. The CDR3 contains 14 residues. Germline-derived CDR1 and CDR2 are SGHTA and FQGNSA.

Details on this clone: Different DNA sequences within this sample yield the same CDR3. The chain carries TRBV4-1 and TRBJ1-4; D remains unclear. Trimming cost V 3 bases and J 7 bases, with 9 bases left between them. There are 13 residues in the CDR3. Germline-derived CDR1 and CDR2 are MGHRA and YSYEKL. This CDR3 is CASSHGGGEKLFF. DNA of the CDR3: TGCGCCAGCAGCCATGGAGGAGGTGAAAAACTGTTTTTT.